This TCR beta chain was sequenced in a study of blood T cell repertoires in COVID-19 (dated by TCRdb to 2020 to 2021). For the wider study: The collaborator samples originated in the United States, Italy and Spain and spanned the acute and convalescent phases of COVID-19. The material from the prospective study consisted of cDNA or gDNA derived from T cells, B-cell-depleted T cells, or PBMCs. Deeply sampled blood TCRbeta repertoires from subjects exposed to, actively infected with, or recovered from COVID-19 were included in the dataset. The repertoires were made available in a free public database intended to serve as a resource for research on the immune response to SARS-CoV-2. Samples came from the ongoing ImmuneRACE study (first 160 participants) plus 1,254 subjects from 6 global collaborators. The sample metadata nearly always contained a de-identified subject ID, COVID-19 status, age in years and sex. Where available, HLA class I and class II types were obtained from metadata supplied by the sample provider rather than from assay-based typing.

CDR1 and CDR2, per the germline V gene (reference sequence), are SEHNR and FQNEAQ. CDR3 length: 12 amino acids, cysteine to phenylalanine. Just the 36-base CDR3 DNA is kept, in frame starting at base 1. Trimming takes 4 bases off V and 9 bases off J; junction bases not matched to a gene: 5. The full study reports these points: The amount of clinical and demographic metadata varied by source and participant and was provided uncurated.

The immunoSEQ Assay, a bias-controlled multiplex PCR, was used to amplify TCRbeta CDR3 regions from genomic DNA. On the study's bioinformatics: The number of nucleated cells in each sample was estimated from the amplification of reference gene primers within the assay. Sequence reads were collapsed and filtered to measure the absolute abundance of every unique TCRbeta CDR3 rearrangement. For each sample, productive Simpson clonality was calculated as the square root of Simpson's diversity index across productive rearrangements. This immuneACCESS table, as held by TCRdb, lists in-frame sequences with V and J called but not all clones. Of the missing ones, under half trace to an unresolved V gene in checked studies; the others have no known cause. V, J and clone size derive from that table, while D and trimming were established from the DNA sequence. Counted in this sample were 150,000 to 200,000 clones; 70% to 80% of them appeared once. The top ten hold roughly 8.4% of the sample.

A word on this clone: No cognate antigen has been identified for it. No much larger clonotype is one base removed from it; base qualities were not supplied.

Each collaborating institution followed its own protocols to collect whole blood in K2EDTA tubes. Collaborator samples were shipped for TCRbeta analysis as frozen whole blood, isolated PBMCs, or DNA extracted from either sample type. The receptor comes from a man in his fifties or sixties with acute or convalescent COVID-19. What was sequenced was peripheral blood. Recombination joined TRBV7-9 with TRBJ2-7; TRBD2 fits 8 bases in the junction. The CDR3 here reads CASSSGTRAQYF. The nucleotide sequence reads as follows: TGTGCCAGCAGCTCCGGGACTAGGGCGCAGTACTTC.